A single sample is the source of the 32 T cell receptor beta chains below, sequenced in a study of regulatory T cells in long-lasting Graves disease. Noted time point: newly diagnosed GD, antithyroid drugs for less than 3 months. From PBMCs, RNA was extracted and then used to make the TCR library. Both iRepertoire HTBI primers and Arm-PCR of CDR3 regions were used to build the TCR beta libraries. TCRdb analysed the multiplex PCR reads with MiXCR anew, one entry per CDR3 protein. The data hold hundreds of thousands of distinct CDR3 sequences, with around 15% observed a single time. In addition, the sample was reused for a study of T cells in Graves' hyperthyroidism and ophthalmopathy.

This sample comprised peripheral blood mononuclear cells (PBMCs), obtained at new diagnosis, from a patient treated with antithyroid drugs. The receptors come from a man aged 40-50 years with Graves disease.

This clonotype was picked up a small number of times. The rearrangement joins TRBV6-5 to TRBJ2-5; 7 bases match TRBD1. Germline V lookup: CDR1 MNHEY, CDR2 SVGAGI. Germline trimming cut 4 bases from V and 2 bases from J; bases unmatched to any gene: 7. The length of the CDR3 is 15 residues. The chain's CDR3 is CASSFLDRLQETQYF. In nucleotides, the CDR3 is TGTGCCAGCAGTTTCCTGGACAGGCTACAAGAGACCCAGTACTTC.

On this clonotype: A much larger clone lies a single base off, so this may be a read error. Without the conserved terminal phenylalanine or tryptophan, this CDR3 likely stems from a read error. The CDR3 reads CASDQDTLNTEAFS. The CDR3 DNA reads as TGTGCCAGCGACCAGGACACCTTGAACACTGAAGCTTTCTCT. V gene TRBV6-2 or TRBV6-3 combines with J gene TRBJ1-1; D is possibly TRBD1 (5 bases). The V and J ends lost 8 bases and 0 bases respectively, with 13 bases between them. The V gene's germline CDR1 is MNHEY and CDR2 SVGEGT. The CDR3 runs to 14 residues.

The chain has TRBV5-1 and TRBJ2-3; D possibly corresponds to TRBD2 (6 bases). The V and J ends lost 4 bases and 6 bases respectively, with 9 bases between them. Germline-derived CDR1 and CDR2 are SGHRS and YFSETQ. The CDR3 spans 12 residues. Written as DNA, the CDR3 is TGCGCCAGCAGCGCCAGCGGGGATACGCAGTATTTT. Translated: CASSASGDTQYF.

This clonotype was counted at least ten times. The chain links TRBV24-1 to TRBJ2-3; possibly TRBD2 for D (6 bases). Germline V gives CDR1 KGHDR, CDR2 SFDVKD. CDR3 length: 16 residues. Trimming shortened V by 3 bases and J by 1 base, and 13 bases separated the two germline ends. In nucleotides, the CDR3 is TGTGCCACCAGTGATCCACGGCGGGGACGCACAGATACGCAGTATTTT. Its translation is CATSDPRRGRTDTQYF.

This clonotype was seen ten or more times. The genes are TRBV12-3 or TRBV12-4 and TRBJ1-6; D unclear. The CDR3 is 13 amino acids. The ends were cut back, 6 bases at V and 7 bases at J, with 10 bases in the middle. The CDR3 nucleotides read TGTGCCAGCAGCATACTACAGAATTCACCCCTCCACTTT. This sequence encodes CASSILQNSPLHF.

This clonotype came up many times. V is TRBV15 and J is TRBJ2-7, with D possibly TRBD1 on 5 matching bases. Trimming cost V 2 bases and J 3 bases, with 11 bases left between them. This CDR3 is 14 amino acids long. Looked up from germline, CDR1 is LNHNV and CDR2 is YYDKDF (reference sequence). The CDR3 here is CATSRSRQIYEQYF. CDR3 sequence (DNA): TGTGCCACCAGCAGATCTCGACAGATCTACGAGCAGTACTTC.

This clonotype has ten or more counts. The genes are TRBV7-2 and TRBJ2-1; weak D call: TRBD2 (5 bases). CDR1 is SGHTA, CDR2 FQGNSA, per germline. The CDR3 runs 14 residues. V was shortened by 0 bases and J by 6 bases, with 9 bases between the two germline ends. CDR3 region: CASSLASGLNEQFF. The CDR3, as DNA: TGTGCCAGCAGCTTAGCGAGCGGCCTCAATGAGCAGTTCTTC.

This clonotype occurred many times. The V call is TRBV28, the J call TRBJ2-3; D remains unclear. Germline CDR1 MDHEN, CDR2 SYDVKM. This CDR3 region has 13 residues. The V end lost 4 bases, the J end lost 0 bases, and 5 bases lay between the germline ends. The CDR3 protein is CASSYYSTDTQYF. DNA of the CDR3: TGTGCCAGCAGTTACTATAGCACAGATACGCAGTATTTT.

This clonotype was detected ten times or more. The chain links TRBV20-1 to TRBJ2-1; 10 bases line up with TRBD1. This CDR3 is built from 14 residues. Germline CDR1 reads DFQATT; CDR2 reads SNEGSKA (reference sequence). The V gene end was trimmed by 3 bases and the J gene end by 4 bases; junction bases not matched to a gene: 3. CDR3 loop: CSASRDRGYNEQFF. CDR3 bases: TGCAGTGCTAGCCGGGACAGGGGATACAATGAGCAGTTCTTC.

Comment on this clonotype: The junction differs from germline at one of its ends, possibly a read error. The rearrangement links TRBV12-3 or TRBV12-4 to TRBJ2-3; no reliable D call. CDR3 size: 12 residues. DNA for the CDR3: TGTGCCAGCAGTTTAAGTACGGCCGCAATGGATTTT. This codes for CASSLSTAAMDF.

The CDR3 protein is CASSLIVRDTQYF. The CDR3, as DNA: TGCGCCAGCAGCTTAATTGTCCGAGATACGCAGTATTTT. The chain is built from TRBV5-1 and TRBJ2-3; D is unresolved. Germline lookup yields CDR1 SGHRS and CDR2 YFSETQ. The CDR3 sequence is 13 residues long. V lost 2 bases to trimming and J lost 5 bases, with 9 bases between them.

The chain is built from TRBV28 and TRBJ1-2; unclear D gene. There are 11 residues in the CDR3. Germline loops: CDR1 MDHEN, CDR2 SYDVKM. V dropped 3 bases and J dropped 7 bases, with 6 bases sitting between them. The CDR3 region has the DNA TGTGCCAGCAGTTTCCGAGGTGGCTACACCTTC. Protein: CASSFRGGYTF.

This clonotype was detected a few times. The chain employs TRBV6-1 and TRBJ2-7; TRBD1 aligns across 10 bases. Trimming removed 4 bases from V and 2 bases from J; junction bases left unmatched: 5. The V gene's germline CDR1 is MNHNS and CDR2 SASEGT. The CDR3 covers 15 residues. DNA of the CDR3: TGTGCCAGCAGTGGAACCGGGACAGGGGCCTACGAGCAGTACTTC. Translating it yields CASSGTGTGAYEQYF.

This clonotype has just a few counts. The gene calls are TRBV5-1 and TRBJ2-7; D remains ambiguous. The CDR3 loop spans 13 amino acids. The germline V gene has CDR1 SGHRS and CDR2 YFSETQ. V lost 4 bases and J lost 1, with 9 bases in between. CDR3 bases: TGCGCCAGCAGCGCTGGACCGTCCTACGAGCAGTACTTC. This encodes CASSAGPSYEQYF.

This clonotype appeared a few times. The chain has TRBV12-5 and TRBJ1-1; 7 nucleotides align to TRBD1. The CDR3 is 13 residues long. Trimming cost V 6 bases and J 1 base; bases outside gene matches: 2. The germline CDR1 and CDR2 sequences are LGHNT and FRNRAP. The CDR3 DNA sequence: TGTGCTAGTGGCCGACAGGGGAACACTGAAGCTTTCTTT. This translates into CASGRQGNTEAFF.

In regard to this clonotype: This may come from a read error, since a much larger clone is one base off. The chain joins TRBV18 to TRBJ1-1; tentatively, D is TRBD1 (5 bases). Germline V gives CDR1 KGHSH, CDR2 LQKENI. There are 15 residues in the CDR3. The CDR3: CANSLPQGSNTEAFF. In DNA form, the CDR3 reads TGTGCCAACTCACTACCCCAGGGATCAAACACTGAAGCTTTCTTT.

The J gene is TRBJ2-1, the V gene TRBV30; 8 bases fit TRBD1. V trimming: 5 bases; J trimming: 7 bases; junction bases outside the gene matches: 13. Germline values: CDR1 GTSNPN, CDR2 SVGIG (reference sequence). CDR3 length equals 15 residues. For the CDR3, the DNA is TGTGCCTGGTCAAGGGGGACAGGCCCTAGAAATGAGCAGTTCTTC. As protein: CAWSRGTGPRNEQFF. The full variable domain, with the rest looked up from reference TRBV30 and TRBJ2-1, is SQTIHQWPATLVQPVGSPLSLECTVEGTSNPNLYWYRQAAGRGLQLLFYSVGIGQISSEVPQNLSASRPQDRQFILSSKKLLLSDSGFYLCAWSRGTGPRNEQFFGPGTRLTVL.

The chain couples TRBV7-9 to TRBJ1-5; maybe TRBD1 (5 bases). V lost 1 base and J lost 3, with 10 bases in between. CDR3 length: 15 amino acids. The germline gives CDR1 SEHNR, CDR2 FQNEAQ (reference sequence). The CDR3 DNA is TGTGCCAGCAGCTTAGGGGGCAGGACCAATCAGCCCCAGCATTTT. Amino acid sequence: CASSLGGRTNQPQHF.

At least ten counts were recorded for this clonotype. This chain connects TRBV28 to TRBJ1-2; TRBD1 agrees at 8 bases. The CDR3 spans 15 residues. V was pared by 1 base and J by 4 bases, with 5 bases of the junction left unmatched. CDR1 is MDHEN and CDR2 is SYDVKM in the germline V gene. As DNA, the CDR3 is TGTGCCAGCAGTTTATTTCAGGGGGCGAGCTATGGCTACACCTTC. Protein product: CASSLFQGASYGYTF.

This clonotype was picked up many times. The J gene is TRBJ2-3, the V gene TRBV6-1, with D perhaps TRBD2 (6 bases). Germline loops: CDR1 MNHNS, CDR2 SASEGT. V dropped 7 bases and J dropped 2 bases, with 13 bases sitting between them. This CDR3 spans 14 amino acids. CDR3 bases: TGTGCCAGCAAGGAGGGGTATAACACAGATACGCAGTATTTT. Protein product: CASKEGYNTDTQYF.

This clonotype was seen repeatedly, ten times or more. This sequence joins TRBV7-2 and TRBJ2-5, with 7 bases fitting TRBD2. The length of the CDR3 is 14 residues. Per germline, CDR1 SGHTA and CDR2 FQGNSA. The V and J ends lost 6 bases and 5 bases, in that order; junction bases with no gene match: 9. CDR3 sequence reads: CASRKTSLGETQYF. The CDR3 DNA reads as TGTGCCAGCAGAAAGACTAGCCTCGGGGAGACCCAGTACTTC.

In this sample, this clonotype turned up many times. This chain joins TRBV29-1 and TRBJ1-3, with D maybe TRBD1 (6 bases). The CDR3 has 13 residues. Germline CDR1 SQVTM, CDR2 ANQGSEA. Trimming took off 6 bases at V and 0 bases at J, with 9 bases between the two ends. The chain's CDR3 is CSVWTDSGNTIYF. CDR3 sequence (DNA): TGCAGCGTCTGGACAGACTCTGGAAACACCATATATTTT.

The CDR3 region is CSARGRDRGRGGEGRAYNEQFF. The CDR3 coding sequence is TGCAGTGCCAGGGGCCGGGACAGGGGGCGCGGTGGTGAGGGACGCGCCTACAATGAGCAGTTCTTC. The J gene is TRBJ2-1, the V gene TRBV20-1; 12 bases agree with TRBD1. V dropped 6 bases and J dropped 2; count of bases not matched to a gene: 26. The CDR3 runs to 22 residues. From germline, CDR1 is DFQATT and CDR2 SNEGSKA (reference sequence).

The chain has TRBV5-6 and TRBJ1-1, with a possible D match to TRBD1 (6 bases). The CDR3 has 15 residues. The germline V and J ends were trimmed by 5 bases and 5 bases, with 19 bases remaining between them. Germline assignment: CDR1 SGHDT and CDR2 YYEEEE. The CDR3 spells CASSLTGRGLTEAFF. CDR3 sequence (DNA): TGTGCCAGCAGTTTGACAGGCCGGGGGCTTACTGAAGCTTTCTTT. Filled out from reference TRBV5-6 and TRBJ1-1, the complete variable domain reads DAGVTQSPTHLIKTRGQQVTLRCSPKSGHDTVSWYQQALGQGPQFIFQYYEEEERQRGNFPDRFSGHQFPNYSSELNVNALLLGDSALYLCASSLTGRGLTEAFFGQGTRLTVV.

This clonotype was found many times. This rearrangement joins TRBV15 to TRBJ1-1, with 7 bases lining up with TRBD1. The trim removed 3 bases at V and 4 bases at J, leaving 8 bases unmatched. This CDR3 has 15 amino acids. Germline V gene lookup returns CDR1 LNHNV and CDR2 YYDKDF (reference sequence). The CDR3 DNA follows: TGTGCCACCAGCAGTGAGACAGGGTTTGCCACTGAAGCTTTCTTT. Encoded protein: CATSSETGFATEAFF.

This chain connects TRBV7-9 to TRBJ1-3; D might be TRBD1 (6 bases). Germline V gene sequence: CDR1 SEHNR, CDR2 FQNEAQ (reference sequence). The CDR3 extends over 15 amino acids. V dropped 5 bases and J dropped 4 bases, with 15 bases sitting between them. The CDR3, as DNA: TGTGCCAGCAGCCACAACAGGGTGTTGGGAAACACCATATATTTT. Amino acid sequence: CASSHNRVLGNTIYF.

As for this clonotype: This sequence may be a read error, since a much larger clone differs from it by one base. CDR3 sequence (DNA): TGTGCCAGCAGTTTCTTGCTAGCCACCGGGGAGCCGTTTTTT. Its translation: CASSFLLATGEPFF. The chain combines TRBV28 with TRBJ2-2, with a possible D match to TRBD2 (5 bases). This CDR3 contains 14 residues. Germline CDR1 is MDHEN and CDR2 is SYDVKM.

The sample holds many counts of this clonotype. The CDR3 here is CSARLGGHQPQHF. The CDR3 DNA is TGCAGTGCTAGGTTGGGGGGGCATCAGCCCCAGCATTTT. V gene TRBV20-1 combines with J gene TRBJ1-5; D possibly corresponds to TRBD1 (6 bases). Germline CDR1 is DFQATT and CDR2 is SNEGSKA (reference sequence). Deletions cut 3 bases from V and 5 bases from J, with 11 bases between. This CDR3 comprises 13 residues.

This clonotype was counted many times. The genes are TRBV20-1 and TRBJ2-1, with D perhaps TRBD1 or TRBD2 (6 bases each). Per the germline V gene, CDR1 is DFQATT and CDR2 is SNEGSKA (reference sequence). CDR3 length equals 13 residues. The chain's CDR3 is CRAVGGLYNEQFF. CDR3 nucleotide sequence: TGCAGGGCTGTAGGGGGGCTCTACAATGAGCAGTTCTTC.

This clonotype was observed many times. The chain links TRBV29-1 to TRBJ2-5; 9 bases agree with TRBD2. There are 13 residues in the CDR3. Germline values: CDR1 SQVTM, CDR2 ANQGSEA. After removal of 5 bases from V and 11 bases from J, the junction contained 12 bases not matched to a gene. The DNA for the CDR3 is TGCAGCGTTTTGGGACTAGCAACATTGGAGCAGTACTTC. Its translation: CSVLGLATLEQYF. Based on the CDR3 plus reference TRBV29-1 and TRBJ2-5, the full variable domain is SAVISQKPSRDICQRGTSLTIQCQVDSQVTMMFWYRQQPGQSLTLIATANQGSEATYESGFVIDKFPISRPNLTFSTLTVSNMSPEDSSIYLCSVLGLATLEQYFGPGTRLLVL.

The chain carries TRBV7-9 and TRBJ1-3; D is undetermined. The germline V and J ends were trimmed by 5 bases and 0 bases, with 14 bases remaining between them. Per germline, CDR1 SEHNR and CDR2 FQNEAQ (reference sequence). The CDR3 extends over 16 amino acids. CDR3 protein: CASSPRTPSSGNTIYF. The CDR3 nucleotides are TGTGCCAGCAGCCCAAGGACGCCGAGCTCTGGAAACACCATATATTTT. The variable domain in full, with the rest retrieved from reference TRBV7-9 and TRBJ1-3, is DTGVSQNPRHKITKRGQNVTFRCDPISEHNRLYWYRQTLGQGPEFLTYFQNEAQLEKSRLLSDRFSAERPKGSFSTLEIQRTEQGDSAMYLCASSPRTPSSGNTIYFGEGSWLTVV.

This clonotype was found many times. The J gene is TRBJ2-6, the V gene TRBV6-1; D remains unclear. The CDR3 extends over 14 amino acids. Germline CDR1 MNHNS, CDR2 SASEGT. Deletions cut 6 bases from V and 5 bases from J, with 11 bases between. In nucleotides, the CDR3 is TGTGCCAGCAGCCTAAGGTGGTGGGCCAACGTCCTGACTTTC. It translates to CASSLRWWANVLTF.